This is a list of T cell receptor beta chains from one sample in a study of blood T cells in healthy people across ages. TCRdb independently ran MiXCR on the 5' RACE reads; one entry per CDR3 protein. The sample lists nearly 1 million distinct CDR3 sequences, roughly 50% occurring once. Input material: blood. The receptor source for this set is a woman aged 55-69 years in good health. The CDR3 runs from the conserved cysteine through the conserved F or W. The D gene is left open where the match is weak. Only some rows state a clone size, as once, few, many or a class for expanded clones.

>TRBJ1-5|TRBV12-3/TRBV12-4|.|few
CASSRRVGAGQPQHF
TGTGCCAGCAGCCGGCGGGTGGGGGCAGGTCAGCCCCAGCATTTT
>TRBJ2-7|TRBV7-8|.|.
CASGLSVRAYEQYF
TGTGCCAGCGGCTTATCCGTCCGGGCCTACGAGCAGTACTTC
>TRBJ2-6|TRBV7-8|.|.
CASSRRSDPLSGANVLTF
TGTGCCAGCAGCCGGAGGTCGGACCCCCTCTCTGGGGCCAACGTCCTGACTTTC
>TRBJ2-3|TRBV20-1|.|.
CSARDLVGAEGTDTQYF
TGCAGTGCTAGAGATTTGGTGGGGGCTGAGGGCACAGATACGCAGTATTTT
>TRBJ1-1|TRBV28|.|once
CASSRRARGGEAFF
TGTGCCAGCAGTCGCCGTGCCCGGGGCGGTGAAGCTTTCTTT
>TRBJ2-3|TRBV5-1|.|.
CASREGMRTDTQYF
TGCGCCAGCAGGGAGGGGATGCGCACAGATACGCAGTATTTT
>TRBJ2-5|TRBV12-3/TRBV12-4|TRBD2|few
CASMGLAGVPETQYF
TGTGCCAGCATGGGACTAGCGGGAGTCCCAGAGACCCAGTACTTC
>TRBJ2-3|TRBV7-2|.|few
CASSLAQGTGGDTQYF
TGTGCCAGCAGCTTAGCACAGGGGACGGGGGGAGATACGCAGTATTTT
>TRBJ1-2|TRBV15|.|.
CATSRDKATTNYGYTF
TGTGCCACCAGCAGAGATAAGGCGACAACTAACTATGGCTACACCTTC
>TRBJ2-3|TRBV20-1|TRBD2|once
CSAPIRLAGRDTQYF
TGCAGTGCCCCGATCAGACTAGCGGGGAGAGATACGCAGTATTTT
>TRBJ2-6|TRBV9|.|few
CASSVAGANVLTF
TGTGCCAGCAGCGTAGCTGGGGCCAACGTCCTGACTTTC
>TRBJ2-4|TRBV27|.|few
CASSLTGPLAGKQYF
TGTGCCAGCAGTTTAACGGGACCTCTCGCCGGGAAGCAGTACTTC
>TRBJ2-3|TRBV11-3|.|.
CASSLGGSLNADTQYF
TGTGCCAGCAGCTTAGGCGGCTCCCTGAATGCGGATACGCAGTATTTT
>TRBJ2-3|TRBV9|.|.
CASSVRERTDTQYF
TGTGCCAGCAGCGTTCGGGAGCGCACAGATACGCAGTATTTT
>TRBJ2-7|TRBV28|TRBD2|.
CASNQLAGPYEQYF
TGTGCCAGCAACCAACTAGCGGGGCCCTACGAGCAGTACTTC
>TRBJ1-4|TRBV21-1|.|.
CASIDAGTGSEKLFF
TGTGCCAGCATCGATGCCGGGACAGGGAGTGAAAAACTGTTTTTT
>TRBJ2-3|TRBV5-1|.|.
CTSSTLVTDTQYF
TGCACCAGCAGCACACTAGTGACAGATACGCAGTATTTT
>TRBJ1-4|TRBV10-3|.|once
CAISDREEVFF
TGTGCCATCAGTGACAGGGAAGAGGTGTTTTTT
>TRBJ2-5|TRBV7-2|TRBD2|few
CASSLGLSSGGETQYF
TGTGCCAGCAGCCTAGGCCTCAGCTCGGGAGGGGAGACCCAGTACTTC
>TRBJ2-1|TRBV15|.|.
CATSRYSSAQRDEQFF
TGTGCCACCAGCAGATACTCCAGCGCGCAAAGGGATGAGCAGTTCTTC
>TRBJ2-1|TRBV29-1|.|.
CSVRPGGTDEQFF
TGCAGCGTTCGACCGGGTGGAACGGATGAGCAGTTCTTC
>TRBJ2-7|TRBV29-1|TRBD2|few
CSVPGLAGVRSEQYF
TGCAGCGTTCCGGGACTAGCGGGAGTAAGAAGCGAGCAGTACTTC
>TRBJ2-7|TRBV28|.|once
CASSYGFSDEQYF
TGCGCCAGCAGTTACGGATTCTCCGACGAGCAGTACTTC
>TRBJ2-7|TRBV6-5|TRBD1|few
CASRESQGAISYEQYF
TGTGCCAGCAGAGAGAGCCAGGGGGCAATAAGTTACGAGCAGTACTTC
>TRBJ2-5|TRBV12-3/TRBV12-4|TRBD1|.
CASSLYRGAETQYF
TGTGCCAGCAGTTTATACAGGGGCGCCGAGACCCAGTACTTC
>TRBJ2-1|TRBV14|TRBD2|.
CSSSHRLAGEQFF
TGTTCCAGCAGCCACCGACTAGCGGGTGAGCAGTTCTTC
>TRBJ2-5|TRBV25-1|TRBD1|.
CASSDRTGVDETQYF
TGTGCCAGCAGTGATCGCACAGGGGTTGATGAGACCCAGTACTTC
>TRBJ1-1|TRBV5-1|.|few
CASSTARQIENTEAFF
TGCGCCAGCAGTACAGCGAGACAGATCGAGAACACTGAAGCTTTCTTT
>TRBJ2-4|TRBV27|.|once
CASSSHGTLAKNIQYF
TGTGCCAGCAGTTCACACGGGACGTTAGCCAAAAACATTCAGTACTTC
>TRBJ2-5|TRBV6-2/TRBV6-3|TRBD2|once
CASSYDRGGETQYF
TGTGCCAGCAGTTACGATCGGGGGGGAGAGACCCAGTACTTC
>TRBJ2-1|TRBV5-5|.|.
CASSQTESSYNEQFF
TGTGCCAGCAGCCAAACAGAGAGCTCCTACAATGAGCAGTTCTTC
>TRBJ2-7|TRBV15|.|.
CATSRDLDSPEQYF
TGTGCCACCAGCAGAGATCTGGACAGTCCCGAGCAGTACTTC
>TRBJ1-4|TRBV10-3|.|.
CAISPLFGGDPSSNEKLFF
TGTGCCATCAGCCCGCTGTTCGGGGGGGACCCTTCCTCCAATGAAAAACTGTTTTTT
>TRBJ1-6|TRBV6-2/TRBV6-3|.|few
CASSRPGGPLHF
TGTGCCAGCAGCCGACCAGGCGGCCCCCTCCACTTT
>TRBJ2-7|TRBV4-1|.|few
CASSQVTVTYEQYF
TGCGCCAGCAGCCAAGTAACAGTCACCTACGAGCAGTACTTC
>TRBJ2-4|TRBV18|.|few
CASSPQSSGVKNIQYF
TGTGCCAGCTCACCACAAAGCTCGGGGGTCAAAAACATTCAGTACTTC
>TRBJ2-4|TRBV20-1|.|.
CSANSYSRTKNIQYF
TGCAGTGCTAATTCCTATAGTCGTACCAAAAACATTCAGTACTTC
>TRBJ2-3|TRBV6-6|TRBD2|few
CASSTQLAGYGTDTQYF
TGTGCCAGCAGCACACAACTAGCGGGGTATGGTACAGATACGCAGTATTTT